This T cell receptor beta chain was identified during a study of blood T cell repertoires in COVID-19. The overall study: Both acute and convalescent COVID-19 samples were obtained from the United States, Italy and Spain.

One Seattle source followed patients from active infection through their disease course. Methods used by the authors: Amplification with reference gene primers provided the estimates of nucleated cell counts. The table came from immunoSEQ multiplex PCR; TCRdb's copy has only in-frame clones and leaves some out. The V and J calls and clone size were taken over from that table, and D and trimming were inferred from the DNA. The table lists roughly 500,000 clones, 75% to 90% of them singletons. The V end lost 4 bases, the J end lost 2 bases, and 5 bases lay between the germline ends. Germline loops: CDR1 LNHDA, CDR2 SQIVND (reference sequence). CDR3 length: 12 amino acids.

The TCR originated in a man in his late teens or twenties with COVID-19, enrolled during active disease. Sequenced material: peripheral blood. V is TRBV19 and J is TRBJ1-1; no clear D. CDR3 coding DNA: TGTGCCAGTAGTAGACAAAACACTGAAGCTTTCTTT. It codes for CASSRQNTEAFF.